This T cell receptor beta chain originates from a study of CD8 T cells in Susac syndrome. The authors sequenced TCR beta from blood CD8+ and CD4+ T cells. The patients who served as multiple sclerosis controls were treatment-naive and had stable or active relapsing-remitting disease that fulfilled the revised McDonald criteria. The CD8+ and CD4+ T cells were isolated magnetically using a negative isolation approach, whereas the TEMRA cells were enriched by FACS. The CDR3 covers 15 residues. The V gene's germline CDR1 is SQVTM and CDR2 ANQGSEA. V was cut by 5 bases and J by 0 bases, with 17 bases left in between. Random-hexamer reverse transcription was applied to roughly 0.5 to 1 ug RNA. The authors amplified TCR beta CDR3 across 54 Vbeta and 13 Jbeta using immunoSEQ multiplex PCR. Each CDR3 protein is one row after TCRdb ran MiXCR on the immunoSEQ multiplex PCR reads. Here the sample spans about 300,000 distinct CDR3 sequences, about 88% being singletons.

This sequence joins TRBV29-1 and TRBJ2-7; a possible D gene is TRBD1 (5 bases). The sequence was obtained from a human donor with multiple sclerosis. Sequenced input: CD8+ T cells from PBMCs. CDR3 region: CSVSAAEDISYEQYF. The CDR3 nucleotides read TGCAGCGTTAGCGCCGCAGAGGACATCTCCTACGAGCAGTACTTC.